This entry is about one T cell receptor (beta chain). Its target is unknown. Germline lookup yields CDR1 LNHDA and CDR2 SQIVND (reference sequence). The CDR3 is 13 amino acids. The ends were cut back, 7 bases at V and 5 bases at J, with 11 bases in the middle. Profiling relied on immunoSEQ multiplex PCR, and the TCRdb table lists in-frame clones only, not all of them. The sample has some 170,000 clones; approximately 90% are singletons. This sample is drawn from a study of T cell responses to AZD1222 COVID-19 vaccine. Study observations and caveats: The donors showed a predominance of white British ancestry and of females, with possible underestimation of clonal diversity.

The receptor was isolated from an adult who received the MenACWY meningococcal vaccine as a control. The material was peripheral blood, obtained 28 days after the second dose of the MenACWY control vaccine. The chain joins TRBV19 to TRBJ1-4; possibly TRBD1 for D (6 bases). CDR3 amino acids: CASTYRANEKLFF. In nucleotides, the CDR3 is TGTGCCAGTACGTACAGGGCGAATGAAAAACTGTTTTTT.